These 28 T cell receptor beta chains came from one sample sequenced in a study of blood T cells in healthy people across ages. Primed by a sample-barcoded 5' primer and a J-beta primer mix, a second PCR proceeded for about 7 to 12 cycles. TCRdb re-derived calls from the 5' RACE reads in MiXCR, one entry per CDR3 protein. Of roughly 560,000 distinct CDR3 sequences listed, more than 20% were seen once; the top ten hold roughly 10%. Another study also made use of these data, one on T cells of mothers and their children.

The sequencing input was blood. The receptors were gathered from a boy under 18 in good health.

CDR3 sequence: CASSPGLGGSNEQFF. The CDR3 nucleotides are TGTGCCAGCAGCCCGGGGCTAGGGGGATCGAATGAGCAGTTCTTC. V is TRBV4-2 and J is TRBJ2-5; D is perhaps TRBD1 (6 bases). TRBJ2-1 matches the DNA end more closely, so the J call is doubtful. The CDR3 length is 15 residues. CDR1 is LGHNA and CDR2 is YNFKEQ in the germline V gene.

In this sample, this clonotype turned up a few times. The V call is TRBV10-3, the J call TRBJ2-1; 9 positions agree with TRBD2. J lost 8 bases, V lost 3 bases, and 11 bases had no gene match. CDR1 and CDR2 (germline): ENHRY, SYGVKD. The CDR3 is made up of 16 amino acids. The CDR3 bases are TGTGCCATCAGTGATGTCTCCAGGACTAGCGATGATGAGCAGTTCTTC. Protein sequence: CAISDVSRTSDDEQFF.

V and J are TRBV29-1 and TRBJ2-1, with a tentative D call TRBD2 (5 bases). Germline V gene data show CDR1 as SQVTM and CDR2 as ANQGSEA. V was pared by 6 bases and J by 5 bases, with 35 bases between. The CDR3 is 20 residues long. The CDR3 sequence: CSVTPRGPTVSHQRNNEQFF. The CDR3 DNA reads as TGCAGCGTAACCCCCAGAGGGCCCACCGTGTCTCATCAGAGAAACAATGAGCAGTTCTTC.

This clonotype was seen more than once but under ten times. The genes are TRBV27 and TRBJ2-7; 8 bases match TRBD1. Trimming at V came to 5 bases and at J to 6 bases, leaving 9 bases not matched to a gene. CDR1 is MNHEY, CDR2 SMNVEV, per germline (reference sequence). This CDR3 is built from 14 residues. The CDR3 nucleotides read TGTGCCAGCAGTAGGCAGGGGGCTGGGCTCGAGCAGTACTTC. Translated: CASSRQGAGLEQYF.

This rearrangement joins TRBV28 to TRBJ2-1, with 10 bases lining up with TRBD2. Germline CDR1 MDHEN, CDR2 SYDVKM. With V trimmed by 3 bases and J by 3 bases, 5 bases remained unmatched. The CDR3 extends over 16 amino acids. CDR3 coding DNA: TGTGCCAGCAGTTTGACGGGGACTAGCGACTACAATGAGCAGTTCTTC. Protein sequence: CASSLTGTSDYNEQFF.

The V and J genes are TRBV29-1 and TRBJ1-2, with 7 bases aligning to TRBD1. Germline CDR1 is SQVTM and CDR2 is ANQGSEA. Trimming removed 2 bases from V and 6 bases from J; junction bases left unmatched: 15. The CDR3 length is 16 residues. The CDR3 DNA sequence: TGCAGCGTTGAAACGTTTGCGACAGGGATACGGGATGGCTACACCTTC. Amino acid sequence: CSVETFATGIRDGYTF. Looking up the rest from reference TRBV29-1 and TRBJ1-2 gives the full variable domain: SAVISQKPSRDICQRGTSLTIQCQVDSQVTMMFWYRQQPGQSLTLIATANQGSEATYESGFVIDKFPISRPNLTFSTLTVSNMSPEDSSIYLCSVETFATGIRDGYTFGSGTRLTVV.

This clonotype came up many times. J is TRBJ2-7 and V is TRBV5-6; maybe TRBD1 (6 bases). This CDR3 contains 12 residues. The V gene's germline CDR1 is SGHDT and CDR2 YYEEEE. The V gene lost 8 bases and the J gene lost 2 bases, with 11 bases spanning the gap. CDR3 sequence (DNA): TGTGCCAGTTCTCGGACAGCCTACGAGCAGTACTTC. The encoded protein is CASSRTAYEQYF.

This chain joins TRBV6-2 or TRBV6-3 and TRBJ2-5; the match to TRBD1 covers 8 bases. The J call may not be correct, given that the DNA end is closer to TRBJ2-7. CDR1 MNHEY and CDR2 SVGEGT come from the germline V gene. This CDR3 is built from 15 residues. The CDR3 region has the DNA TGTGCCAGCAGATCGGACAGGGAGCCTCTTAACGAGCAGTACTTC. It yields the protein CASRSDREPLNEQYF.

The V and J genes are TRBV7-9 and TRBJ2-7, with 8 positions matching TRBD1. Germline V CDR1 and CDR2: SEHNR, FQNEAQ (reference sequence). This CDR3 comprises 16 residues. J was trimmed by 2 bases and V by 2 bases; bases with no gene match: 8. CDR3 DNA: TGTGCCAGCAGCTTAACTGTCGGACAGGGAACCTACGAGCAGTACTTC. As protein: CASSLTVGQGTYEQYF.

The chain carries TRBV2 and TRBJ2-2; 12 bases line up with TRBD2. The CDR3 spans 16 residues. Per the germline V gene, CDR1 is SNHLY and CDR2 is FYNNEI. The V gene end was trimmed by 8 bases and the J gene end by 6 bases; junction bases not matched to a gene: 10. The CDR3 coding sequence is TGTGCCAGCGCAAGAATACTAGCGGGGGGATCCGGGGAGCTGTTTTTT. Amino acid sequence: CASARILAGGSGELFF.

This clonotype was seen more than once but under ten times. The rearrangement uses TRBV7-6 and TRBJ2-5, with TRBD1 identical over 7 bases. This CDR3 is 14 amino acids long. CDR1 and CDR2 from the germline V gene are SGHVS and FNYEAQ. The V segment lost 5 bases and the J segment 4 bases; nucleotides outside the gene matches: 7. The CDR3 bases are TGTGCCAGCAGCGCCGGGACAGCCCGAGAGACCCAGTACTTC. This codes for CASSAGTARETQYF. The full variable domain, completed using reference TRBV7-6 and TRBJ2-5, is GAGVSQSPRYKVTKRGQDVALRCDPISGHVSLYWYRQALGQGPEFLTYFNYEAQQDKSGLPNDRFSAERPEGSISTLTIQRTEQRDSAMYRCASSAGTARETQYFGPGTRLLVL.

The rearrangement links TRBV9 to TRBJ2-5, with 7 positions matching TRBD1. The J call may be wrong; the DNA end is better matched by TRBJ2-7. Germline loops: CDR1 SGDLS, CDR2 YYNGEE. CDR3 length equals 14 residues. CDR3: CASSEGQDTYEQYF. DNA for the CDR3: TGTGCCAGCAGCGAAGGACAGGACACCTACGAGCAGTACTTC.

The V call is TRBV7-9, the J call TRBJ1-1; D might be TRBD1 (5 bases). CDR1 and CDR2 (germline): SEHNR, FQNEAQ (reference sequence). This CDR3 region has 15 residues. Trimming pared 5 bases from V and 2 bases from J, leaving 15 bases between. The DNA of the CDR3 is TGTGCCAGCAGCCCCGGGGGGAGGGCAAACACTGAAGCTTTCTTT. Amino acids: CASSPGGRANTEAFF.

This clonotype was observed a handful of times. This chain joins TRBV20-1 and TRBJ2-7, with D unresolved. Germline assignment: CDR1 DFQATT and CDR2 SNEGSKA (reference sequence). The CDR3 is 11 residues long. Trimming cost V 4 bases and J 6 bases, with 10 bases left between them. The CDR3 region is CSATPLSEQYF. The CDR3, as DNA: TGCAGTGCTACCCCGTTGAGCGAGCAGTACTTC.

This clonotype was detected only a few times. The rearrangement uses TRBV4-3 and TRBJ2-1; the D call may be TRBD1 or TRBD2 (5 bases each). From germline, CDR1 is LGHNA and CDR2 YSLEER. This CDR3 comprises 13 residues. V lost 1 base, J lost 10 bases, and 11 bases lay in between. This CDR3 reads CASSQALRGEQFF. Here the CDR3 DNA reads TGCGCCAGCAGCCAAGCGCTCCGGGGCGAGCAGTTCTTC.

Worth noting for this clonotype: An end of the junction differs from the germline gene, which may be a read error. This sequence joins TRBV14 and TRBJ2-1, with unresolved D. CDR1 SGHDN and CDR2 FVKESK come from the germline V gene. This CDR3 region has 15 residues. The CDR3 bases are TGTGCCAGCAGCCGATGGGTGGGATCCTACAATGGGCAGTTCTTC. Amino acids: CASSRWVGSYNGQFF.

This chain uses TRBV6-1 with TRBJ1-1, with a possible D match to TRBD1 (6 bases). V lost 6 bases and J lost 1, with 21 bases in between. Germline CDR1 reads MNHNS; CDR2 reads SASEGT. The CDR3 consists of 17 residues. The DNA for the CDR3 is TGTGCCAGCAGACGCGCCGGCCTGGACAGAAGGAACACTGAAGCTTTCTTT. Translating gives CASRRAGLDRRNTEAFF.

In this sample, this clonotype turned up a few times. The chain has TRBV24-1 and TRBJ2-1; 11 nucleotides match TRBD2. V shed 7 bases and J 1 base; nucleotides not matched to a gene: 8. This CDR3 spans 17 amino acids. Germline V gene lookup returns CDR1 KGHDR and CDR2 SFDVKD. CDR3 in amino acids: CATRPLLAGGSYNEQFF. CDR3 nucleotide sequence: TGTGCCACCAGGCCACTCCTAGCGGGGGGTTCCTACAATGAGCAGTTCTTC.

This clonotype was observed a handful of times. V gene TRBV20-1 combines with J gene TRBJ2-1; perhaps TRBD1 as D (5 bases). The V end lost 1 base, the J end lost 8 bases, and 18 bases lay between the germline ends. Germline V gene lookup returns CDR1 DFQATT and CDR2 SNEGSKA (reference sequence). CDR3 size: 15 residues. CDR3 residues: CSARAGPRLGYEQFF. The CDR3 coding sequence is TGCAGTGCTAGAGCAGGGCCGAGATTAGGCTATGAGCAGTTCTTC.

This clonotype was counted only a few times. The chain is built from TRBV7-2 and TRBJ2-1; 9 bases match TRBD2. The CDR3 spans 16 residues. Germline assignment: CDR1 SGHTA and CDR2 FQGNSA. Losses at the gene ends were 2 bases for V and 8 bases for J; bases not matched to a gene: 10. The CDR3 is CASSLSLGLAAHEQFF. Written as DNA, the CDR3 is TGTGCCAGCAGCTTATCTCTGGGACTAGCTGCGCATGAGCAGTTCTTC.

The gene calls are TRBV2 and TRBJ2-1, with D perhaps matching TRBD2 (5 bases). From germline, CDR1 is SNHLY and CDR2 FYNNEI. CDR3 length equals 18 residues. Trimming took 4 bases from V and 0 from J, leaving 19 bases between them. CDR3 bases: TGTGCCAGCAGTGTGGCTAGCTTCGGATTGAGCTCCTACAATGAGCAGTTCTTC. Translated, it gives CASSVASFGLSSYNEQFF.

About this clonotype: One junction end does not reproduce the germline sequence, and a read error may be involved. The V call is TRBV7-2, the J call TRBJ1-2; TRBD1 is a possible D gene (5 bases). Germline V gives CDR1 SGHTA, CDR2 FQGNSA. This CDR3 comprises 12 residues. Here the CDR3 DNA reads TGTGTCAGCAGCTTATCCAGGGAAGGCTACACCTTC. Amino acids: CVSSLSREGYTF.

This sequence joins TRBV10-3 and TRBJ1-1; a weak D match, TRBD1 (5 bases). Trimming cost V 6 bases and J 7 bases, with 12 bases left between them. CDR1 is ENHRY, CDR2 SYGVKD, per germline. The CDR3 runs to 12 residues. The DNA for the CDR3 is TGTGCCATCAGATCCGACAGCAGTGAAGCTTTCTTT. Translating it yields CAIRSDSSEAFF.

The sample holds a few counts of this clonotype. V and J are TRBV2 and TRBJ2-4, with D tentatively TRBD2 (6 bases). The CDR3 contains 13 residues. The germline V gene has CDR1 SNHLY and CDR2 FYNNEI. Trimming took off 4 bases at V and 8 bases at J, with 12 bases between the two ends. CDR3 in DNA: TGTGCCAGCAGTGCTGCAGGCGGGGACATTCAGTACTTC. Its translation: CASSAAGGDIQYF.

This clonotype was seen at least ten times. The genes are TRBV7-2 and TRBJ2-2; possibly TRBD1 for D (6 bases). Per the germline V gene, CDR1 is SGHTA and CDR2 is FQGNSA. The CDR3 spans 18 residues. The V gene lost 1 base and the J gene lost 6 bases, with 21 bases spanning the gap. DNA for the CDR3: TGTGCCAGCAGCTTAGTTCATGGCAGGGGTCATGTCGCCGGGGAGCTGTTTTTT. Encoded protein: CASSLVHGRGHVAGELFF.

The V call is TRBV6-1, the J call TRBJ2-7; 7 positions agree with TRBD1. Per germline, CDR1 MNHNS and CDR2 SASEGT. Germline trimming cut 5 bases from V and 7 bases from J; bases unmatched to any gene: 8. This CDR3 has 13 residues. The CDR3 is CASSYNDRDEQYF. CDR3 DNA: TGTGCCAGCAGTTATAACGACAGGGATGAGCAGTACTTC.

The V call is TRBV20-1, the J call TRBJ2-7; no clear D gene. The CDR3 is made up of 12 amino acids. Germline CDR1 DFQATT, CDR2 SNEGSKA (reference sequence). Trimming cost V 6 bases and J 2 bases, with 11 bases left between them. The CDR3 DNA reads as TGCAGTGCCACGGCGAGTACCTACGAGCAGTACTTC. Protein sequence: CSATASTYEQYF.

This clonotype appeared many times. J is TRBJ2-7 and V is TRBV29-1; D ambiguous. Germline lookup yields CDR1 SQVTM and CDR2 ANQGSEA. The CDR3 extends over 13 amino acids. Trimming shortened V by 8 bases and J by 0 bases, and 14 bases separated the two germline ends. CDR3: CSTLLGSSYEQYF. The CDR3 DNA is TGCAGCACACTCTTGGGGTCCTCCTACGAGCAGTACTTC.